These 13 T cell receptor beta chains originate from one sample sequenced in a study of OX40 agonist ivuxolimab in advanced cancers. The data were produced by immunoSEQ multiplex PCR, yet TCRdb's version contains in-frame clones alone and is incomplete. The profile shows approximately 11,000 clones, 80% to 90% of them singletons. The sequencing here drew on CD4+ or CD8+ T cells sorted from blood, taken in a trial of the OX40 agonist ivuxolimab. Every receptor here comes from an adult with an advanced solid tumor such as melanoma, head and neck, liver or kidney cancer.

This rearrangement joins TRBV13 to TRBJ1-4, with no clear D. V was cut by 3 bases and J by 8 bases, with 13 bases left in between. The germline gives CDR1 PRHDT, CDR2 FYEKMQ (reference sequence). This CDR3 comprises 14 residues. In DNA form, the CDR3 reads TGTGCCAGCAGCTTCAGGCGGGTACGAGAAAAACTGTTTTTT. Its protein is CASSFRRVREKLFF.

The chain recombines TRBV7-9 with TRBJ1-3; TRBD1 might be the D (5 bases). CDR3 length equals 13 residues. Between the trimmed V and J ends, which lost 4 bases and 11 bases, there was a span of 15 bases. In germline, CDR1 is SEHNR, CDR2 FQNEAQ (reference sequence). The CDR3 coding sequence is TGTGCCAGCAGCTCGCCGGACACCCGTCCCATATATTTT. Its translation is CASSSPDTRPIYF.

The genes are TRBV2 and TRBJ2-1; D call uncertain. The V and J ends lost 6 bases and 10 bases respectively, with 13 bases between them. This CDR3 comprises 12 residues. The germline V gene has CDR1 SNHLY and CDR2 FYNNEI. The DNA of the CDR3 is TGTGCCAGCAGGCGCAGTCCCAGGGAGCAGTTCTTC. This codes for CASRRSPREQFF.

CDR3 DNA: TGCGCCAGCAGTTTCCGGGTACGCTCCTACAATGAGCAGTTCTTC. Protein product: CASSFRVRSYNEQFF. The chain links TRBV5-1 to TRBJ2-1, with D hard to call. CDR3 size: 15 residues. Germline V CDR1 and CDR2: SGHRS, YFSETQ. The V end lost 5 bases, the J end lost 0 bases, and 12 bases lay between the germline ends.

The table lists this clone with a few counts. V usage is TRBV7-9 and J usage is TRBJ2-7; D unclear. Deletions cut 1 base from V and 3 bases from J, with 4 bases between. The CDR3 runs 12 residues. CDR1 and CDR2 (germline): SEHNR, FQNEAQ (reference sequence). The CDR3 nucleotides read TGTGCCAGCAGCTTAGGGAGCTACGAGCAGTACTTC. Its protein product is CASSLGSYEQYF.

Worth noting for this clone: Possible read error: a much larger clone is one base away. This rearrangement joins TRBV19 to TRBJ2-5, with D possibly TRBD2 on 6 matching bases. The germline CDR1 and CDR2 sequences are LNHDA and SQIVND (reference sequence). The CDR3 consists of 15 residues. The CDR3 region is CASSRHPDGRETRYF. The CDR3, as DNA: TGTGCCAGTAGCCGGCACCCAGACGGTCGGGAGACCCGGTACTTC.

The chain combines TRBV9 with TRBJ1-1; a possible D gene is TRBD1 (6 bases). Germline V lookup: CDR1 SGDLS, CDR2 YYNGEE. Trimming removed 3 bases from V and 5 bases from J, with 11 bases in between. The CDR3 runs 13 residues. CDR3: CASSAMRGTEAFF. DNA for the CDR3: TGTGCCAGCAGCGCGATGAGGGGGACTGAAGCTTTCTTT.

This clone appeared once. V and J are TRBV9 and TRBJ1-1, with D uncertain. Germline assignment: CDR1 SGDLS and CDR2 YYNGEE. V dropped 0 bases and J dropped 4 bases, with 10 bases sitting between them. The CDR3 totals 14 residues. Written as DNA, the CDR3 is TGTGCCAGCAGCGTAGTGGTCGCCCCCACTGAAGCTTTCTTT. Encoded protein: CASSVVVAPTEAFF.

The V and J genes are TRBV5-6 and TRBJ2-5; tentative D call: TRBD2 (6 bases). V lost 3 bases and J lost 5, with 11 bases in between. Germline values: CDR1 SGHDT, CDR2 YYEEEE. The CDR3 is 13 residues long. DNA for the CDR3: TGTGCCAGCAGCTGGGGAGGCGAGGAGACCCAGTACTTC. Translating gives CASSWGGEETQYF.

CDR3 sequence reads: CASSHPQNTEAFF. CDR3 bases: TGTGCCAGCAGTCACCCCCAGAACACTGAAGCTTTCTTT. The chain is built from TRBV28 and TRBJ1-1; D uncertain. The CDR3 is made up of 13 amino acids. Germline values: CDR1 MDHEN, CDR2 SYDVKM. The V gene lost 5 bases and the J gene lost 1 base, with 8 bases spanning the gap.

The rearrangement links TRBV5-5 to TRBJ2-1, with D perhaps matching TRBD2 (5 bases). With 2 bases removed from V and 8 bases from J, the gap between germline ends came to 8 bases. The CDR3 has 12 amino acids. In germline, CDR1 is SGHKS, CDR2 YYEKEE (reference sequence). CDR3 bases: TGTGCCAGCAGCTTTTCCGGGGATGAGCAGTTCTTC. This codes for CASSFSGDEQFF.

The chain is built from TRBV6-4 and TRBJ2-1; 7 bases are a match to TRBD2. CDR1 and CDR2 (germline): MRHNA, SNTAGT. V lost 4 bases, J lost 7 bases, and 7 bases stayed unmatched. The CDR3 length is 14 residues. CDR3 in DNA: TGTGCCAGCAGTGGAGGACTAGGGCTAAATGAGCAGTTCTTC. Translated, it gives CASSGGLGLNEQFF.

V gene TRBV5-1 combines with J gene TRBJ2-7; D unclear. The length of the CDR3 is 14 residues. Between the trimmed V and J ends, which lost 0 bases and 0 bases, there was a span of 7 bases. In germline, CDR1 is SGHRS, CDR2 YFSETQ. CDR3 in DNA: TGCGCCAGCAGCTTGGGGGCAGACTCCTACGAGCAGTACTTC. The encoded protein is CASSLGADSYEQYF.